These 24 T cell receptor beta chains were all obtained from the same sample, sequenced in a study of CD8 T cells in Susac syndrome. Random hexamers were used to reverse transcribe 0.5 to 1 ug of RNA. Via MiXCR, TCRdb re-called the immunoSEQ multiplex PCR reads, giving one row per CDR3 protein. This sample yields roughly 150,000 distinct CDR3 sequences, of which almost 96% are seen a single time; around 0.08% belongs to the top ten. The sequenced sample was CD4+ T cells from PBMCs. These receptors came from a human donor with Susac syndrome.

The chain has TRBV7-9 and TRBJ1-1; no clear D gene. CDR3 length: 14 residues. The ends were cut back, 0 bases at V and 2 bases at J, with 7 bases in the middle. Germline assignment: CDR1 SEHNR and CDR2 FQNEAQ (reference sequence). The CDR3 DNA reads as TGTGCCAGCAGCTTAGCGCGGAGTAACACTGAAGCTTTCTTT. This translates into CASSLARSNTEAFF.

This rearrangement joins TRBV5-1 to TRBJ2-5; 10 positions match TRBD2. With V trimmed by 2 bases and J by 1 base, 5 bases remained unmatched. Germline V gene data show CDR1 as SGHRS and CDR2 as YFSETQ. The CDR3 has 16 amino acids. DNA of the CDR3: TGCGCCAGCAGCTTCATAGCGGGGGGACTCCAAGAGACCCAGTACTTC. It is translated as CASSFIAGGLQETQYF.

The rearrangement links TRBV6-5 to TRBJ1-1; D remains ambiguous. This CDR3 contains 14 residues. Trimming removed 2 bases from V and 1 base from J, with 8 bases in between. Germline lookup yields CDR1 MNHEY and CDR2 SVGAGI. The CDR3 loop reads CASSYTRENTEAFF. In DNA, the CDR3 is TGTGCCAGCAGTTACACTCGGGAGAACACTGAAGCTTTCTTT.

The chain employs TRBV15 and TRBJ1-5, with D possibly matching TRBD1 (5 bases). CDR1 and CDR2 from the germline V gene are LNHNV and YYDKDF (reference sequence). The CDR3 is made up of 15 amino acids. V was trimmed by 0 bases and J by 4 bases, leaving 10 bases between them. CDR3 region: CATSRDRAGNQPQHF. The CDR3 DNA is TGTGCCACCAGCAGAGATAGGGCAGGGAATCAGCCCCAGCATTTT.

The chain couples TRBV21-1 to TRBJ1-1. TRBV21-1 constitutes a pseudogene. CDR3 length equals 12 residues. CDR3 loop: CASSKANTEAFF. The CDR3 DNA sequence: TGTGCCAGCAGCAAGGCGAACACTGAAGCTTTCTTT.

This chain joins TRBV25-1 and TRBJ1-1, with unresolved D. Germline CDR1 is MGHDK and CDR2 is SYGVNS. The CDR3 is made up of 13 amino acids. V shed 1 base and J shed 5 bases, with 8 bases lying between them. The CDR3 coding sequence is TGTGCCAGCAGTGAATCGCTCGGAACTGAAGCTTTCTTT. Protein: CASSESLGTEAFF.

V and J are TRBV20-1 and TRBJ2-1; 11 nucleotides agree with TRBD1. After removal of 5 bases from V and 10 bases from J, the junction contained 7 bases not matched to a gene. There are 13 residues in the CDR3. Germline V CDR1 and CDR2: DFQATT, SNEGSKA (reference sequence). CDR3 loop: CSAPRTGGWEQFF. The CDR3 DNA sequence: TGCAGTGCTCCTAGGACAGGGGGCTGGGAGCAGTTCTTC.

The CDR3 bases are TGCAGTGCTACCCGGACTAGCGGCCGTTTGGACGAGCAGTACTTC. It encodes CSATRTSGRLDEQYF. The chain carries TRBV20-1 and TRBJ2-7; 10 bases align to TRBD2. Germline lookup yields CDR1 DFQATT and CDR2 SNEGSKA (reference sequence). V lost 4 bases, J lost 5 bases, and 11 bases stayed unmatched. The CDR3 has 15 residues.

The chain employs TRBV9 and TRBJ1-1; TRBD1 matches at 8 bases. V lost 3 bases and J lost 5; bases outside the gene matches: 3. The CDR3 covers 13 residues. Germline loops: CDR1 SGDLS, CDR2 YYNGEE. CDR3 DNA sequence: TGTGCCAGCAGCGAGACAGGGGAGACTGAAGCTTTCTTT. As protein: CASSETGETEAFF.

The gene calls are TRBV7-9 and TRBJ2-5; tentative D call: TRBD2 (5 bases). The CDR3 runs to 12 residues. Germline V gene data show CDR1 as SEHNR and CDR2 as FQNEAQ (reference sequence). Between the trimmed V and J ends, which lost 4 bases and 4 bases, there was a span of 7 bases. The CDR3 DNA reads as TGTGCCAGCAGCTCCGAGGGAGAGACCCAGTACTTC. Amino acids: CASSSEGETQYF.

The V and J genes are TRBV28 and TRBJ2-1; 15 nucleotides line up with TRBD2. Germline loops: CDR1 MDHEN, CDR2 SYDVKM. The CDR3 consists of 15 residues. The junction had 3 bases not matched to a gene; V was cut back by 5 bases and J by 7 bases. The CDR3 is CASSPGTSGRNEQFF. The CDR3 DNA is TGTGCCAGCAGTCCGGGGACTAGCGGGAGGAATGAGCAGTTCTTC.

The CDR3 is CASSRPAGGAYEQYF. In nucleotides, the CDR3 is TGTGCCAGCTCACGTCCAGCGGGAGGAGCCTACGAGCAGTACTTC. The V gene is TRBV18, the J gene TRBJ2-7, with 9 positions matching TRBD2. After removal of 4 bases from V and 2 bases from J, the junction contained 6 bases not matched to a gene. Germline V lookup: CDR1 KGHSH, CDR2 LQKENI. This CDR3 is 15 amino acids long.

This chain's CDR3 is CASSPRDGRPGQETQYF. The CDR3 DNA follows: TGTGCCAGCAGCCCCAGGGACGGACGACCCGGCCAAGAGACCCAGTACTTC. This rearrangement joins TRBV11-1 to TRBJ2-5; either TRBD1 or TRBD2 may fit D (5 bases each). There are 17 residues in the CDR3. Per the germline V gene, CDR1 is SGHAT and CDR2 is FQDESV (reference sequence). Between the trimmed V and J ends, which lost 5 bases and 1 base, there was a span of 20 bases.

The chain recombines TRBV29-1 with TRBJ2-3; D possibly corresponds to TRBD2 (6 bases). The germline CDR1 and CDR2 sequences are SQVTM and ANQGSEA. The CDR3 is 12 amino acids. With 4 bases removed from V and 4 bases from J, the gap between germline ends came to 9 bases. CDR3 DNA sequence: TGCAGCGTTGTGCGGGGATCAGATACGCAGTATTTT. The encoded protein is CSVVRGSDTQYF.

The chain employs TRBV25-1 and TRBJ2-7; possible D gene TRBD2, 5 bases. The CDR3 covers 14 residues. Trimming took 6 bases from V and 0 from J, leaving 12 bases between them. Germline V gene sequence: CDR1 MGHDK, CDR2 SYGVNS. The CDR3 coding sequence is TGTGCCAGCAGGTCGGCGGGCCCCTCCTACGAGCAGTACTTC. Translation gives CASRSAGPSYEQYF.

V usage is TRBV29-1 and J usage is TRBJ2-1; 7 positions match TRBD2. V was clipped by 6 bases and J by 0 bases; unmatched bases: 14. The CDR3 is made up of 17 amino acids. Germline V gene sequence: CDR1 SQVTM, CDR2 ANQGSEA. The CDR3 loop is CSVDRRSSGSSYNEQFF. CDR3 coding DNA: TGCAGCGTCGACCGCCGTTCTAGCGGAAGCTCCTACAATGAGCAGTTCTTC.

This sequence joins TRBV2 and TRBJ2-5; TRBD1 is a possible D gene (5 bases). The CDR3 spans 15 residues. Germline V gives CDR1 SNHLY, CDR2 FYNNEI. The V and J ends lost 2 bases and 1 base respectively, with 11 bases between them. CDR3 in amino acids: CASSEQSGIQETQYF. CDR3 in DNA: TGTGCCAGCAGTGAACAGTCAGGGATCCAAGAGACCCAGTACTTC.

This clonotype has just one count. This chain uses TRBV4-1 with TRBJ1-5; D gene uncertain. The CDR3 loop spans 15 amino acids. The germline V gene encodes CDR1 MGHRA and CDR2 YSYEKL. The V gene lost 1 base and the J gene lost 0 bases, with 7 bases spanning the gap. DNA for the CDR3: TGCGCCAGCAGCCAAGCCTTGGGTAGCAATCAGCCCCAGCATTTT. Its protein is CASSQALGSNQPQHF.

The chain links TRBV20-1 to TRBJ2-3; the D is unclear. V lost 0 bases and J 1 base, leaving 8 bases between the germline ends. Germline V gene data show CDR1 as DFQATT and CDR2 as SNEGSKA (reference sequence). This CDR3 contains 14 residues. For the CDR3, the DNA is TGCAGTGCTAGAGATCTGGTGGGCACAGATACGCAGTATTTT. It yields the protein CSARDLVGTDTQYF.

The rearrangement links TRBV2 to TRBJ2-1; 9 nucleotides match TRBD2. J was trimmed by 0 bases and V by 6 bases; bases with no gene match: 6. Germline-derived CDR1 and CDR2 are SNHLY and FYNNEI. This CDR3 comprises 16 residues. In DNA, the CDR3 is TGTGCCAGCAGGGGGGGACTAGCAAGCTCCTACAATGAGCAGTTCTTC. It yields the protein CASRGGLASSYNEQFF.

The chain employs TRBV19 and TRBJ2-1; 14 positions match TRBD2. The CDR3 has 13 amino acids. V dropped 5 bases and J dropped 13; count of bases not matched to a gene: 4. CDR1 LNHDA and CDR2 SQIVND come from the germline V gene (reference sequence). CDR3 nucleotides: TGTGCCAGTAGTCCTGGACTAGCGGGAGGTCAGTTCTTC. Translated, it gives CASSPGLAGGQFF.

This chain connects TRBV15 to TRBJ2-1; the D is unclear. The CDR3 sequence is 13 residues long. The V gene's germline CDR1 is LNHNV and CDR2 YYDKDF (reference sequence). Deletions cut 3 bases from V and 4 bases from J, with 7 bases between. This CDR3 reads CATSRDGYNEQFF. The CDR3 DNA sequence: TGTGCCACCAGCAGGGACGGATACAATGAGCAGTTCTTC.

V usage is TRBV7-3 and J usage is TRBJ2-3, with D perhaps TRBD2 (6 bases). The germline V and J ends were trimmed by 4 bases and 2 bases, with 13 bases remaining between them. There are 15 residues in the CDR3. Germline-derived CDR1 and CDR2 are SGHTA and FQGTGA. The CDR3 sequence: CASSSPGLLTDTQYF. The CDR3 DNA sequence: TGTGCCAGCAGCTCGCCGGGACTCCTCACAGATACGCAGTATTTT.

The V gene is TRBV29-1, the J gene TRBJ2-7; unclear D gene. The V gene lost 5 bases and the J gene lost 0 bases, with 8 bases spanning the gap. The CDR3 is made up of 12 amino acids. Per germline, CDR1 SQVTM and CDR2 ANQGSEA. CDR3 sequence (DNA): TGCAGCGTTACAACCAGCTCCTACGAGCAGTACTTC. Amino acid sequence: CSVTTSSYEQYF.